This T cell receptor (beta chain) was captured in a study of cytomegalovirus exposure and HLA in healthy donors. Whole-study results and caveats: TCR beta V- and J-gene trimming was later associated with a missense DCLRE1C variant. The investigators catalogued 164 TCR beta chains as cytomegalovirus-associated. 87-base-pair reads could not separate some V segments, including TRBV6-2 and TRBV6-3.

Healthy bone marrow donors made up the cohort. The germline gives CDR1 SGHVS, CDR2 FNYEAQ. This CDR3 has 15 amino acids. Trimming took 1 base from V and 5 from J; bases not matched to a gene: 6. Researchers ran the PCR with 60 Vbeta and 13 Jbeta primers. The protocol was immunoSEQ multiplex PCR, while the TCRdb copy is restricted to in-frame clones and leaves out a portion. The sample holds about 140,000 clones, 68% seen once. As regards this clone: Antigen specificity is unknown.

This receptor was identified in a man in his 60s in good health and CMV-seronegative. The V and J genes are TRBV7-6 and TRBJ1-2, with 8 nucleotides matching TRBD1. Sequencing used PBMCs. CDR3 sequence (DNA): TGTGCCAGCAGCTTAGAGACAGGGGCACCTTATGGCTACACCTTC. Its translation: CASSLETGAPYGYTF.